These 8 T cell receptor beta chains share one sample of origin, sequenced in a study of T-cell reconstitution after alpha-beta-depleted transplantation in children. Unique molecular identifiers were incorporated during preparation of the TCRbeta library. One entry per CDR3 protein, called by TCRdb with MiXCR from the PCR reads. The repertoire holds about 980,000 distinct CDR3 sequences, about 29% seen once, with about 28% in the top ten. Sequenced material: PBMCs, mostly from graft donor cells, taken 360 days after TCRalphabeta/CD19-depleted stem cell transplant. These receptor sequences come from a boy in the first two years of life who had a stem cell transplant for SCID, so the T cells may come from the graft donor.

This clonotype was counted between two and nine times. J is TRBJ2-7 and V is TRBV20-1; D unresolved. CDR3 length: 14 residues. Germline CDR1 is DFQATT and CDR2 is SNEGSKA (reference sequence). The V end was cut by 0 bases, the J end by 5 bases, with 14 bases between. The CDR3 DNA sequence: TGCAGTGCTAGAGATCTAGGGAACGCCGACGAGCAGTACTTC. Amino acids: CSARDLGNADEQYF.

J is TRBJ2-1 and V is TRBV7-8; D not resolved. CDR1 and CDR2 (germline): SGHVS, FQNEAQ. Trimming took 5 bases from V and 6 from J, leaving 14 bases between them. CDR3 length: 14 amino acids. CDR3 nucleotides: TGTGCCAGCAGCCCCGGCGGTAATAGCAATGAGCAGTTCTTC. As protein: CASSPGGNSNEQFF.

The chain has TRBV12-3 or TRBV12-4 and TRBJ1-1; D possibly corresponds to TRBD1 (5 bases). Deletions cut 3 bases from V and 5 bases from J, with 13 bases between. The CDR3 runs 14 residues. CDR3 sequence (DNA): TGTGCCAGCAGTTTCGTAGGGGCGCTTACTGAAGCTTTCTTT. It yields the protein CASSFVGALTEAFF.

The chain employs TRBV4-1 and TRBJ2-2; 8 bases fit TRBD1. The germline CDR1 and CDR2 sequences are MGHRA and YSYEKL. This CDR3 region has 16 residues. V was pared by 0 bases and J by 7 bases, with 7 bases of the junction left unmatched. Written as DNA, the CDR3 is TGCGCCAGCAGCCAAGAGCCCCAGGGGGCCGGCGGGGAGCTGTTTTTT. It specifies CASSQEPQGAGGELFF.

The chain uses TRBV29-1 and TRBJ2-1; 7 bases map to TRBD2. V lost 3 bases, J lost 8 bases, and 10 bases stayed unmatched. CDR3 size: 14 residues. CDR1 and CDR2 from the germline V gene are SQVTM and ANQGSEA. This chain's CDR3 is CSVEGGEYVDEQFF. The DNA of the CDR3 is TGCAGCGTTGAGGGGGGGGAATACGTCGATGAGCAGTTCTTC.

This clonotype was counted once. CDR3 DNA sequence: TGTGCCAGCACCGCGGACCGCTACTATGGCTACACCTTC. Its translation is CASTADRYYGYTF. The V and J genes are TRBV6-1 and TRBJ1-2; no clear D gene. The CDR3 runs 13 residues. Germline V gene data show CDR1 as MNHNS and CDR2 as SASEGT. V was pared by 7 bases and J by 3 bases, with 12 bases between.

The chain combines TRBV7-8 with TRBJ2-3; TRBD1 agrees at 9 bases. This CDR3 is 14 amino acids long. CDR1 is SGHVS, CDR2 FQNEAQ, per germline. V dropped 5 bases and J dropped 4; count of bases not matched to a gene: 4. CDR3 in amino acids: CASSQRQGADTQYF. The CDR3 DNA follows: TGTGCCAGCAGCCAAAGACAGGGGGCAGATACGCAGTATTTT.

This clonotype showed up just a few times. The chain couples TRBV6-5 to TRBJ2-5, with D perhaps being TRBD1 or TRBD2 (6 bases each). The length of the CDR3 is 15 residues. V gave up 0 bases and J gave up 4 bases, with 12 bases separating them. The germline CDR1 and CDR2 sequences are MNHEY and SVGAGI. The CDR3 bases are TGTGCCAGCAGTTACTCATCCAGGGGAGGAGAGACCCAGTACTTC. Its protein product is CASSYSSRGGETQYF.